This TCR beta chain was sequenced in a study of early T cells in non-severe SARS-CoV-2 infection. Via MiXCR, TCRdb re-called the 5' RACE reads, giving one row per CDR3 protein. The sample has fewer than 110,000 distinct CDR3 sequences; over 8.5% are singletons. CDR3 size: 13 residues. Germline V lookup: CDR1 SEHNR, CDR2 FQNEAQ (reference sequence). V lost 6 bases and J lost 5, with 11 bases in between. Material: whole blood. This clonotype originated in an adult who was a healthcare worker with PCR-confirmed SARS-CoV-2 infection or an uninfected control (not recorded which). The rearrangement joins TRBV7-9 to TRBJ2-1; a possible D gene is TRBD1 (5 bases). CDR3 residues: CASRPGYNNEQFF. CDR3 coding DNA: TGTGCCAGCAGACCAGGGTACAACAATGAGCAGTTCTTC.